The 24 T cell receptor beta chains below come from one sample, sequenced in a study of circulating CD8 cells and anti-PD-1 response in melanoma. Using approximately 15 ng of total RNA, TCR libraries were made with the QIAseq Immune Repertoire TCR panel. TCRdb re-called the reads with MiXCR, one entry per CDR3 protein. The profile shows approximately 200 distinct CDR3 sequences, approximately 11% of them singletons. Live CD3+CD8+TCRalphabeta+ cells were sorted into four subsets by PD-1 and/or TIGIT. The specimen comprised CD8+ T cells from PBMCs, sampled at baseline or after one month of anti-PD-1 therapy (not recorded which). These receptors were collected from a human donor with melanoma.

This clonotype is labeled as large. The chain combines TRBV27 with TRBJ1-1, with 11 positions matching TRBD1. Trimming cost V 3 bases and J 5 bases; bases outside gene matches: 2. Germline values: CDR1 MNHEY, CDR2 SMNVEV (reference sequence). The CDR3 length is 14 residues. The CDR3 region is CASSLDRGRTEAFF. In DNA, the CDR3 is TGTGCCAGCAGTTTGGACAGGGGGCGTACTGAAGCTTTCTTT.

This clonotype was found once. The V and J genes are TRBV5-6 and TRBJ2-7; D is perhaps TRBD1 (6 bases). V was shortened by 2 bases and J by 3 bases, with 12 bases between the two germline ends. CDR3 length: 14 residues. Per germline, CDR1 SGHDT and CDR2 YYEEEE. The CDR3 DNA is TGTGCCAGCAGCTTCCAGACAGGAGGCTACGAGCAGTACTTC. Translating it yields CASSFQTGGYEQYF.

By share, this clonotype ranks as large. The gene calls are TRBV9 and TRBJ2-3, with TRBD2 matching 13 bases. The CDR3 extends over 16 amino acids. CDR1 is SGDLS, CDR2 YYNGEE, per germline. Germline trimming cut 4 bases from V and 4 bases from J; bases unmatched to any gene: 6. The CDR3 DNA follows: TGTGCCAGCAGCCCCCTCACTAGCGGGGGGGCAGATACGCAGTATTTT. Residues: CASSPLTSGGADTQYF.

This clonotype is categorized as medium-sized. The genes are TRBV7-2 and TRBJ2-7; TRBD2 matches at 8 bases. The CDR3 sequence is 15 residues long. J was trimmed by 0 bases and V by 2 bases; bases with no gene match: 3. The germline V gene has CDR1 SGHTA and CDR2 FQGNSA. DNA for the CDR3: TGTGCCAGCAGCTTATCAGCGGGGGTCTCCTACGAGCAGTACTTC. Amino acid sequence: CASSLSAGVSYEQYF.

This clonotype was seen only a few times. A read error is likely here: a far larger clone is one base away. The genes are TRBV2 and TRBJ2-7; D is unresolved. CDR3 length: 17 amino acids. Germline CDR1 is SNHLY and CDR2 is FYNNEI. Trimming took 3 bases from V and 7 from J, leaving 25 bases between them. As DNA, the CDR3 is TGTGCCAGCAGTGAGACCCCGTTAGCCGGCTCCTACAATGAGCAGTACTTC. Translation gives CASSETPLAGSYNEQYF.

In its sample, this clonotype ranks as large. The chain has TRBV5-4 and TRBJ1-6; D call uncertain. Germline-derived CDR1 and CDR2 are SGHNT and YYREEE (reference sequence). Trimming pared 4 bases from V and 7 bases from J, leaving 6 bases between. The CDR3 totals 12 residues. The CDR3 reads CASSVENSPLHF. In DNA form, the CDR3 reads TGTGCCAGCAGCGTTGAAAATTCACCCCTCCACTTT.

Judged by abundance, this clonotype is large (0.1 to 1%). The genes are TRBV5-4 and TRBJ2-7; tentative D call: TRBD2 (7 bases). V was cut by 2 bases and J by 3 bases, with 12 bases left in between. Looked up from germline, CDR1 is SGHNT and CDR2 is YYREEE (reference sequence). The CDR3 runs 14 residues. The CDR3 coding sequence is TGTGCCAGCAGCTTCCGCGGGGGCGTCTACGAGCAGTACTTC. Translation gives CASSFRGGVYEQYF.

In its sample, this clonotype is large. The chain couples TRBV2 to TRBJ2-2; 9 bases map to TRBD1. After removal of 7 bases from V and 6 bases from J, the junction contained 6 bases not matched to a gene. This CDR3 has 14 residues. CDR1 is SNHLY and CDR2 is FYNNEI in the germline V gene. The CDR3 nucleotides read TGTGCCAGCAAGGGGACAGGGTGGGCCGGGGAGCTGTTTTTT. It translates to CASKGTGWAGELFF.

A remark on this clonotype: The CDR3 carries no conserved terminal phenylalanine or tryptophan, so it likely arises from a read error. The chain has TRBV14 and TRBJ2-7; no definite D call. The germline CDR1 and CDR2 sequences are SGHDN and FVKESK. The CDR3 loop spans 16 amino acids. Written as DNA, the CDR3 is TGTGCCAGCAGCCTGCCGGATAAGAAAATAGCCTACGGGCAGTACTCC. Encoded protein: CASSLPDKKIAYGQYS.

By its share, this clonotype is medium-sized. This chain joins TRBV29-1 and TRBJ2-1, with D possibly matching TRBD2 (5 bases). Trimming took off 2 bases at V and 7 bases at J, with 18 bases between the two ends. Germline lookup yields CDR1 SQVTM and CDR2 ANQGSEA. CDR3 length: 15 residues. The CDR3 reads CSVELGEGAGNEQFF. CDR3 coding DNA: TGCAGCGTTGAATTGGGCGAGGGAGCTGGGAATGAGCAGTTCTTC.

This clonotype is categorized as large. CDR3 protein: CASSWGLAGSEQFF. In DNA, the CDR3 is TGTGCCAGTAGTTGGGGACTAGCGGGCTCTGAGCAGTTCTTC. The chain carries TRBV19 and TRBJ2-1; 12 bases align to TRBD2. CDR1 is LNHDA and CDR2 is SQIVND in the germline V gene (reference sequence). The length of the CDR3 is 14 residues. V shed 5 bases and J 9 bases; nucleotides not matched to a gene: 5.

As to this clonotype: Since a far larger clone is one base different, this is likely a read error. CDR3 sequence: CASSLPDKKIAYEQYF. The CDR3 region has the DNA TGTGCCAGCAGCCTGCCGGATAAGAAAATAGCCTACGAGCAGTACTTC. This chain links TRBV28 with TRBJ2-7; no clear D. Germline V gene sequence: CDR1 MDHEN, CDR2 SYDVKM. The CDR3 is 16 residues long. With 6 bases removed from V and 2 bases from J, the gap between germline ends came to 20 bases. The full variable domain, its missing parts supplied by reference TRBV28 and TRBJ2-7, is DVKVTQSSRYLVKRTGEKVFLECVQDMDHENMFWYRQDPGLGLRLIYFSYDVKMKEKGDIPEGYSVSREKKERFSLILESASTNQTSMYLCASSLPDKKIAYEQYFGPGTRLTVT.

This clonotype ranks as medium-sized. The rearrangement links TRBV7-2 to TRBJ1-4, with D possibly being TRBD1 (6 bases). The CDR3 is 18 amino acids. Trimming removed 5 bases at V and 5 bases at J, with 24 bases between. Germline loops: CDR1 SGHTA, CDR2 FQGNSA. CDR3 in DNA: TGTGCCAGCAGCGCGACTTATGGGACATCATACCCAAATGAAAAACTGTTTTTT. This encodes CASSATYGTSYPNEKLFF.

Sample share makes this clonotype large. The chain recombines TRBV14 with TRBJ2-1; the match to TRBD2 covers 8 bases. After removal of 0 bases from V and 6 bases from J, the junction contained 7 bases not matched to a gene. Germline V lookup: CDR1 SGHDN, CDR2 FVKESK. The CDR3 has 16 amino acids. The CDR3 protein is CASSQDKLAVFNEQFF. The CDR3 nucleotides read TGTGCCAGCAGCCAAGATAAACTAGCGGTTTTCAATGAGCAGTTCTTC.

Sample share makes this clonotype large. This sequence joins TRBV19 and TRBJ2-1; possibly TRBD2 for D (6 bases). This CDR3 region has 15 residues. Germline-derived CDR1 and CDR2 are LNHDA and SQIVND (reference sequence). V was cut by 8 bases and J by 7 bases, with 21 bases left in between. The CDR3 DNA is TGTGCCAGTGAAGAGGGCGGCGGGGCAACAAATGAGCAGTTCTTC. Its translation: CASEEGGGATNEQFF.

This clonotype is classed as medium-sized. Given a much more abundant clone one base away, this may be a read error. The V and J genes are TRBV19 and TRBJ2-7; 13 nucleotides line up with TRBD2. The CDR3 runs 16 residues. From germline, CDR1 is LNHDA and CDR2 SQIVND (reference sequence). The CDR3, as DNA: TGTGCCAGTAGTGTCGGACTAGCGGGAGCATACTACAAGCAGTACTTC. It yields the protein CASSVGLAGAYYKQYF.

In this sample, this clonotype is large. The chain links TRBV2 to TRBJ2-2, with 8 bases identical to TRBD2. V lost 1 base to trimming and J lost 2 bases; unmatched junction nucleotides: 9. The CDR3 is 18 amino acids. Germline values: CDR1 SNHLY, CDR2 FYNNEI. CDR3 sequence (DNA): TGTGCCAGCAGTGAAGTCCTTCTTAGCGGGGAAAACACCGGGGAGCTGTTTTTT. Amino acid sequence: CASSEVLLSGENTGELFF.

This clonotype counts as large. The chain couples TRBV14 to TRBJ2-5; the D is unclear. Trimming took 1 base from V and 5 from J, leaving 11 bases between them. The CDR3 totals 14 residues. The germline gives CDR1 SGHDN, CDR2 FVKESK. The CDR3 sequence: CASSQAQARETQYF. The CDR3, as DNA: TGTGCCAGCAGCCAAGCCCAAGCGCGGGAGACCCAGTACTTC. The whole variable domain, filled in from reference TRBV14 and TRBJ2-5, reads EAGVTQFPSHSVIEKGQTVTLRCDPISGHDNLYWYRRVMGKEIKFLLHFVKESKQDESGMPNNRFLAERTGGTYSTLKVQPAELEDSGVYFCASSQAQARETQYFGPGTRLLVL.

This clonotype counts as medium-sized. Possible read error: a much larger clone is one base away. This chain joins TRBV20-1 and TRBJ2-7; 10 bases fit TRBD1. The germline V gene encodes CDR1 DFQATT and CDR2 SNEGSKA (reference sequence). The CDR3 is 13 residues long. CDR3 nucleotide sequence: TGCGGTGCCCGGACAGGGGGGTCGTACGAGCAGTACTTC. This encodes CGARTGGSYEQYF.

This clonotype counts as large (0.1 to 1%). V is TRBV20-1 and J is TRBJ2-7; the match to TRBD2 covers 9 bases. V lost 0 bases and J lost 6; bases outside the gene matches: 9. Per the germline V gene, CDR1 is DFQATT and CDR2 is SNEGSKA (reference sequence). The CDR3 length is 15 residues. The CDR3 nucleotides read TGCAGTGCTAGAGATTTGGGACTAGCTTCGGGCGAGCAGTACTTC. Encoded protein: CSARDLGLASGEQYF.

This clonotype is medium-sized by share. The J gene is TRBJ2-7, the V gene TRBV20-1; D is perhaps TRBD1 (7 bases). There are 14 residues in the CDR3. From germline, CDR1 is DFQATT and CDR2 SNEGSKA (reference sequence). With 2 bases removed from V and 6 bases from J, the gap between germline ends came to 17 bases. For the CDR3, the DNA is TGCAGTGCTAGACAGGGGGGCCCCTCGGGCGAGCAGTACTTC. Protein: CSARQGGPSGEQYF.

This clonotype is judged large. One junction end does not reproduce the germline sequence, and a read error may be involved. This rearrangement joins TRBV19 to TRBJ1-1; D gene ambiguous. CDR1 and CDR2 from the germline V gene are LNHDA and SQIVND (reference sequence). The CDR3 covers 13 residues. The chain's CDR3 is CASRQRVGTEAFF. Here the CDR3 DNA reads TGTGCCAGTAGACAGCGGGTAGGCACTGAAGCCTTCTTT.

This clonotype qualifies as large. The rearrangement uses TRBV2 and TRBJ2-1; D is uncertain. Deletions cut 3 bases from V and 0 bases from J, with 15 bases between. Germline V gene data show CDR1 as SNHLY and CDR2 as FYNNEI. This CDR3 has 17 residues. The CDR3 DNA reads as TGTGCCAGCAGTGAGACCCCGTTAGCCGGCTCCTACAATGAGCAGTTCTTC. It codes for CASSETPLAGSYNEQFF. Complete variable domain (other parts from reference TRBV2 and TRBJ2-1): EPEVTQTPSHQVTQMGQEVILRCVPISNHLYFYWYRQILGQKVEFLVSFYNNEISEKSEIFDDQFSVERPDGSNFTLKIRSTKLEDSAMYFCASSETPLAGSYNEQFFGPGTRLTVL.

By its share, this clonotype is medium-sized. This chain uses TRBV20-1 with TRBJ2-7, with D tentatively TRBD1 (5 bases). V lost 0 bases and J lost 1, with 10 bases in between. CDR3 length equals 14 residues. CDR1 and CDR2 from the germline V gene are DFQATT and SNEGSKA (reference sequence). The CDR3 protein is CSARDSGLSYEQYF. DNA for the CDR3: TGCAGTGCTAGAGATTCAGGGCTTTCCTACGAGCAGTACTTC.